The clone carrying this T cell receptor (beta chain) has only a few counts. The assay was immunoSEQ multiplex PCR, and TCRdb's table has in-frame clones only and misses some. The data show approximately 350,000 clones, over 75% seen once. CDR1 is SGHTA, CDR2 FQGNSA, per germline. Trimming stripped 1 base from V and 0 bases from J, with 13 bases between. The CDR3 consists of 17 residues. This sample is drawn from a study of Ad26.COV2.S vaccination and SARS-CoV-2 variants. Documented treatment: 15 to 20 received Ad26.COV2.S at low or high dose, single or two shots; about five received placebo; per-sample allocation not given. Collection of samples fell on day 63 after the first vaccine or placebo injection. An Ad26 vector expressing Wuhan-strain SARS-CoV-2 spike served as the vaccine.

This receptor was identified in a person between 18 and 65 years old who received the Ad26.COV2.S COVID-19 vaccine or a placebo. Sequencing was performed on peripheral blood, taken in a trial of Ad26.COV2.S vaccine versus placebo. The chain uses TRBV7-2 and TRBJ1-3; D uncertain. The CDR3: CASSLVSGALSGNTIYF. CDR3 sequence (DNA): TGTGCCAGCAGCTTAGTCTCCGGCGCCCTCTCTGGAAACACCATATATTTT.